The source of this TCR beta chain is a study of shared clonotypes between healthy human individuals. Study-level results: Naive CD4 clonotype sharing across four donors was 4% to 5.5%.

The germline V and J ends were trimmed by 2 bases and 3 bases, with 11 bases remaining between them. Germline CDR1 is KGHSH and CDR2 is LQKENI. The length of the CDR3 is 14 residues. Of note for this clone: Its antigen is not known.

Only in-frame clones appear in the TCRdb table, and some are missing; sequencing was by immunoSEQ multiplex PCR. Among a few hundred thousand clones listed, around 74% were seen once. The rearrangement uses TRBV18 and TRBJ2-7; D unclear. Sequencing was carried out using memory CD4+ T cells sorted from blood. Regarding subset: CD45RA-negative fraction. The origin of this receptor is a man aged 25-45 years in good health. The CDR3 coding sequence is TGTGCCAGCTCACCAATTCTAAGCAACTACGAGCAGTACTTC. Protein product: CASSPILSNYEQYF.